A single sample is the source of the 7 T cell receptor beta chains below, sequenced in a study of neurological immune-mediated disorders (dated by TCRdb to 2018 to 2020). Interpreted using the paper, the time point label stands for: longitudinal time-point 3. Library creation used 5' RACE. Sequencing used an Illumina HiSeq 2500. TCRdb's own reprocessing of the public reads used fastp at Q25 and MiXCR and kept productive beta chains. Under each unique CDR3 protein, matching rows form one entry showing the most common genes and DNA. Counted in this sample were 84,000 or so distinct CDR3 sequences; 4.3% of them appeared once. The top ten constitute 5.7% of the sample. Material for sequencing was PBMCs. These receptors were taken from a woman aged 60-70 years with multiple sclerosis.

This clonotype ranks as medium-sized. This chain uses TRBV5-6 with TRBJ2-5; TRBD1 matches at 8 bases. This CDR3 has 14 residues. Germline loops: CDR1 SGHDT, CDR2 YYEEEE. The V gene end was trimmed by 4 bases and the J gene end by 5 bases; junction bases not matched to a gene: 7. The CDR3 is CASSETGDGETQYF. Written as DNA, the CDR3 is TGTGCCAGCAGCGAGACAGGGGACGGCGAGACCCAGTACTTC.

This clonotype was detected many times. This chain joins TRBV27 and TRBJ2-2; the D gene could be TRBD1 or TRBD2 (6 bases each). Trimming shortened V by 2 bases and J by 0 bases, and 7 bases separated the two germline ends. The CDR3 extends over 15 amino acids. Germline V CDR1 and CDR2: MNHEY, SMNVEV (reference sequence). The CDR3 is CASSLRGANTGELFF. Here the CDR3 DNA reads TGTGCCAGCAGTTTAAGGGGGGCGAACACCGGGGAGCTGTTTTTT.

This clonotype was counted many times. The chain combines TRBV20-1 with TRBJ2-7, with 7 bases identical to TRBD2. CDR3 size: 14 residues. The germline gives CDR1 DFQATT, CDR2 SNEGSKA (reference sequence). J lost 6 bases, V lost 0 bases, and 8 bases had no gene match. CDR3 coding DNA: TGCAGTGCTAGAGAACGGGTGGGGGGGTTCGAGCAGTACTTC. Amino acid sequence: CSARERVGGFEQYF.

This clonotype was detected many times. The chain recombines TRBV4-1 with TRBJ1-1; D is possibly TRBD1 (6 bases). Germline-derived CDR1 and CDR2 are MGHRA and YSYEKL. This CDR3 contains 17 residues. Trimming removed 0 bases from V and 0 bases from J, with 14 bases in between. CDR3 protein: CASSQDHGQNLNTEAFF. The CDR3 coding sequence is TGCGCCAGCAGCCAAGATCACGGACAGAACTTGAACACTGAAGCTTTCTTT.

In this sample, this clonotype turned up many times. The chain recombines TRBV12-3 or TRBV12-4 with TRBJ1-2; 8 nucleotides align to TRBD1. V lost 6 bases to trimming and J lost 0 bases; unmatched junction nucleotides: 15. This CDR3 contains 18 residues. CDR3 sequence: CASSNPRGQANSNYGYTF. The CDR3 region has the DNA TGTGCCAGCAGCAACCCTAGGGGACAGGCCAATTCTAACTATGGCTACACCTTC.

The sample holds many counts of this clonotype. The chain recombines TRBV10-3 with TRBJ2-1; either TRBD1 or TRBD2 may supply D (6 bases each). The CDR3 is 14 amino acids. Germline-derived CDR1 and CDR2 are ENHRY and SYGVKD. Deletions cut 6 bases from V and 6 bases from J, with 15 bases between. The CDR3: CAISGGPRANEQFF. In nucleotides, the CDR3 is TGTGCCATCAGCGGGGGCCCCAGGGCCAATGAGCAGTTCTTC.

This clonotype was counted many times. V gene TRBV7-2 combines with J gene TRBJ2-1; TRBD2 matches at 9 bases. This CDR3 comprises 19 residues. V was clipped by 5 bases and J by 7 bases; unmatched bases: 21. Looked up from germline, CDR1 is SGHTA and CDR2 is FQGNSA. Here the CDR3 reads CASSRTRGIKRGAQNEQFF. CDR3 coding DNA: TGTGCCAGCAGCCGAACTCGGGGGATCAAGCGGGGGGCTCAAAATGAGCAGTTCTTC.